Listed here are 17 T cell receptor beta chains from one sample, sequenced in a study of Ad26.COV2.S vaccination and SARS-CoV-2 variants. The treatment is: around 19 received Ad26.COV2.S at low or high dose, single or two shots; 5 received placebo; per-sample allocation not given. The samples were gathered on day 63 after the first injection of vaccine or placebo. Assay used: immunoSEQ multiplex PCR; TCRdb lists only in-frame clones, some missing. The sample yields about 400,000 clones, roughly 90% seen once. The starting material was peripheral blood, obtained in a trial of Ad26.COV2.S vaccine versus placebo. Every receptor here comes from a person aged 18 to 59 who received the Ad26.COV2.S COVID-19 vaccine or a placebo.

This sequence joins TRBV27 and TRBJ2-3; D is undetermined. Germline lookup yields CDR1 MNHEY and CDR2 SMNVEV (reference sequence). The CDR3 is made up of 14 amino acids. Trimming shortened V by 4 bases and J by 0 bases, and 8 bases separated the two germline ends. CDR3 loop: CASSYSRSTDTQYF. CDR3 DNA: TGTGCCAGCAGTTACTCTAGGAGCACAGATACGCAGTATTTT.

In its sample, this clone was seen a few times. This sequence joins TRBV6-1 and TRBJ1-6; maybe TRBD1 (6 bases). V lost 0 bases, J lost 8 bases, and 11 bases lay in between. This CDR3 has 15 amino acids. CDR1 is MNHNS, CDR2 SASEGT, per germline. Here the CDR3 DNA reads TGTGCCAGCAGTGAAGCCCGGGGGGCCCATTCACCCCTCCACTTT. Protein product: CASSEARGAHSPLHF.

The chain employs TRBV6-1 and TRBJ1-6; the D gene is possibly TRBD1 (5 bases). This CDR3 comprises 17 residues. Trimming cost V 1 base and J 2 bases, with 12 bases left between them. Germline CDR1 and CDR2: MNHNS and SASEGT. In DNA, the CDR3 is TGTGCCAGCAGTGAAGGGGACCGATCGGCCTATAATTCACCCCTCCACTTT. Encoded protein: CASSEGDRSAYNSPLHF.

This chain links TRBV21-1 with TRBJ1-2. TRBV21-1 is termed a pseudogene. The CDR3 is 14 residues long. CDR3 in amino acids: CASSKSVRGYGYTF. DNA of the CDR3: TGTGCCAGCAGCAAATCGGTCCGAGGGTATGGCTACACCTTC.

This clone showed up just once. This chain uses TRBV11-2 with TRBJ2-3; TRBD2 matches at 9 bases. J was trimmed by 4 bases and V by 3 bases; bases with no gene match: 5. The CDR3 runs 15 residues. From germline, CDR1 is SGHAT and CDR2 FQNNGV. CDR3 DNA sequence: TGTGCCAGCAGCTTCGTTAGCGGGGGTGCAGATACGCAGTATTTT. It translates to CASSFVSGGADTQYF.

This chain links TRBV6-6 with TRBJ2-3; the D gene is possibly TRBD1 (5 bases). Germline V gives CDR1 MNHNY, CDR2 SVGAGI (reference sequence). Trimming removed 2 bases from V and 5 bases from J, with 11 bases in between. The CDR3 runs to 14 residues. This CDR3 is CASSYNEGVDTQYF. For the CDR3, the DNA is TGTGCCAGCAGTTACAATGAAGGGGTAGATACGCAGTATTTT.

This clone was seen a few times. The chain has TRBV6-5 and TRBJ2-2; maybe TRBD1 (5 bases). V lost 2 bases to trimming and J lost 6 bases, with 7 bases between them. In germline, CDR1 is MNHEY, CDR2 SVGAGI. The CDR3 has 13 residues. CDR3 protein: CASSYTRAGELFF. CDR3 DNA sequence: TGTGCCAGCAGTTACACCAGGGCCGGGGAGCTGTTTTTT.

The chain combines TRBV9 with TRBJ2-2; 9 positions match TRBD1. CDR3 length equals 17 residues. The V gene end was trimmed by 4 bases and the J gene end by 5 bases; junction bases not matched to a gene: 12. The germline V gene has CDR1 SGDLS and CDR2 YYNGEE. The CDR3 region is CASSPFHRDRETGELFF. The CDR3 nucleotides read TGTGCCAGCAGCCCATTCCACCGGGACAGGGAAACCGGGGAGCTGTTTTTT.

The chain uses TRBV27 and TRBJ1-5; 11 bases fit TRBD1. This CDR3 contains 15 residues. The V gene's germline CDR1 is MNHEY and CDR2 SMNVEV (reference sequence). Trimming removed 6 bases from V and 4 bases from J; junction bases left unmatched: 5. CDR3 sequence (DNA): TGTGCCAGCAGGACCGGGACAGGGGGAAATCAGCCCCAGCATTTT. Its translation: CASRTGTGGNQPQHF.

The chain has TRBV27 and TRBJ2-3; D gene uncertain. Germline V CDR1 and CDR2: MNHEY, SMNVEV (reference sequence). The CDR3 covers 17 residues. Trimming shortened V by 5 bases and J by 0 bases, and 18 bases separated the two germline ends. The CDR3: CASSPTLELTSTDTQYF. The DNA for the CDR3 is TGTGCCAGCAGTCCCACCCTGGAGCTTACTAGCACAGATACGCAGTATTTT.

This clone was seen once. The V gene is TRBV18, the J gene TRBJ2-3; D is unresolved. V was trimmed by 1 base and J by 5 bases, leaving 19 bases between them. Germline V gene data show CDR1 as KGHSH and CDR2 as LQKENI. The CDR3 totals 17 residues. Written as DNA, the CDR3 is TGTGCCAGCTCACCACGAGAAGTAGGTTTATTGGTAGATACGCAGTATTTT. Translated, it gives CASSPREVGLLVDTQYF.

The chain uses TRBV5-1 and TRBJ2-3; TRBD2 agrees at 10 bases. This CDR3 spans 16 amino acids. Germline-derived CDR1 and CDR2 are SGHRS and YFSETQ. Trimming at V came to 0 bases and at J to 5 bases, leaving 6 bases not matched to a gene. The DNA of the CDR3 is TGCGCCAGCAGCTTGGGGACTAGCGGAGGGCAAGATACGCAGTATTTT. Protein product: CASSLGTSGGQDTQYF.

The CDR3 loop is CSAPYGVRYF. DNA for the CDR3: TGCAGTGCTCCGTACGGGGTTCGGTACTTC. This chain links TRBV20-1 with TRBJ2-7; D perhaps matches TRBD2 (5 bases). The CDR3 runs to 10 residues. The germline gives CDR1 DFQATT, CDR2 SNEGSKA (reference sequence). The V gene lost 5 bases and the J gene lost 12 bases, with 14 bases spanning the gap.

The genes are TRBV15 and TRBJ2-7; no reliable D call. The CDR3 covers 13 residues. V shed 3 bases and J shed 7 bases, with 13 bases lying between them. The germline V gene encodes CDR1 LNHNV and CDR2 YYDKDF (reference sequence). The CDR3 reads CATSSTPVGEQYF. The CDR3 region has the DNA TGTGCCACCAGCAGTACCCCCGTAGGTGAGCAGTACTTC. The entire variable domain, with the rest obtained from reference TRBV15 and TRBJ2-7, is as follows: DAMVIQNPRYQVTQFGKPVTLSCSQTLNHNVMYWYQQKSSQAPKLLFHYYDKDFNNEADTPDNFQSRRPNTSFCFLDIRSPGLGDTAMYLCATSSTPVGEQYFGPGTRLTVT.

This clone was seen only once. This chain uses TRBV28 with TRBJ1-1; D not resolved. CDR3 size: 12 residues. Trimming removed 6 bases at V and 5 bases at J, with 10 bases between. CDR1 and CDR2 (germline): MDHEN, SYDVKM. CDR3 DNA: TGTGCCAGCAGCGACCCGGGGACTGAAGCTTTCTTT. Protein sequence: CASSDPGTEAFF.

The V gene is TRBV24-1, the J gene TRBJ2-2, with D perhaps TRBD1 or TRBD2 (6 bases each). CDR1 and CDR2 (germline): KGHDR, SFDVKD. The CDR3 contains 17 residues. V lost 1 base and J lost 1, with 12 bases in between. The CDR3 loop reads CATSDFSRGENTGELFF. The CDR3 DNA sequence: TGTGCCACCAGTGATTTTTCGAGGGGGGAGAACACCGGGGAGCTGTTTTTT.

The gene calls are TRBV6-5 and TRBJ1-5, with D possibly being TRBD1 (6 bases). V was cut by 6 bases and J by 1 base, with 13 bases left in between. The CDR3 loop spans 15 amino acids. CDR1 is MNHEY, CDR2 SVGAGI, per germline. The CDR3 sequence is CASRNDRQSNQPQHF. As DNA, the CDR3 is TGTGCCAGCAGAAACGACAGGCAAAGCAATCAGCCCCAGCATTTT.